The 30 T cell receptor beta chains presented below share a single source sample, sequenced in a study of T cells in Graves' hyperthyroidism and ophthalmopathy. RNA transcripts were the template for amplifying TCR beta CDR3 regions. The HTBI primer set served for first-round RT-PCR of the TCR CDR3. TCRdb re-analysed the multiplex PCR reads in MiXCR, keeping a single row per CDR3 protein. The data show a few hundred thousand distinct CDR3 sequences, about 16% seen once. The sample comprised blood. All receptors derive from a woman in her twenties or thirties with Graves' ophthalmopathy.

In this sample, this clonotype turned up a few times. CDR3 residues: CATSDSRGAWNEQFF. The CDR3 nucleotides read TGTGCCACCAGTGACTCGAGGGGGGCCTGGAATGAGCAGTTCTTC. The chain is built from TRBV24-1 and TRBJ2-1; tentatively, D is TRBD1 or TRBD2 (6 bases each). The CDR3 extends over 15 amino acids. V lost 4 bases, J lost 7 bases, and 16 bases lay in between. CDR1 and CDR2 (germline): KGHDR, SFDVKD.

The sample holds one count of this clonotype. This chain's CDR3 is CASSQEWWGEQFF. CDR3 nucleotides: TGTGCCAGCAGCCAAGAATGGTGGGGTGAGCAGTTCTTC. The gene calls are TRBV3-1 and TRBJ2-1; D unclear. Germline CDR1 and CDR2: LGHDT and YNNKEL (reference sequence). V was shortened by 0 bases and J by 9 bases, with 9 bases between the two germline ends. The CDR3 covers 13 residues.

There are many counts of this clonotype. The chain employs TRBV7-2 and TRBJ1-5; 7 nucleotides match TRBD1. CDR3 length: 13 amino acids. Germline V gives CDR1 SGHTA, CDR2 FQGNSA. Unmatched junction bases numbered 3, after V lost 5 bases and J lost 5 bases. The CDR3 reads CASSHRGDQPQHF. CDR3 in DNA: TGTGCCAGCAGCCACAGGGGTGATCAGCCCCAGCATTTT.

The gene calls are TRBV19 and TRBJ2-1; 7 nucleotides align to TRBD2. CDR1 is LNHDA, CDR2 SQIVND, per germline (reference sequence). With 7 bases clipped from V and 4 bases from J, the junction kept 10 bases outside the gene matches. The CDR3 is 15 amino acids. The CDR3 loop is CASTARGLTYNEQFF. The CDR3 DNA sequence: TGTGCCAGTACCGCCCGGGGACTAACATACAATGAGCAGTTCTTC.

In its sample, this clonotype was seen many times. The J gene is TRBJ1-3, the V gene TRBV7-8; 7 bases agree with TRBD1. Germline loops: CDR1 SGHVS, CDR2 FQNEAQ. With 2 bases clipped from V and 1 base from J, the junction kept 8 bases outside the gene matches. The CDR3 totals 17 residues. CDR3 sequence (DNA): TGTGCCAGCAGCTTAATATCAGCGACAGGGTCTGGAAACACCATATATTTT. It yields the protein CASSLISATGSGNTIYF.

This clonotype was seen ten or more times. The chain employs TRBV7-9 and TRBJ1-6, with 8 nucleotides matching TRBD1. Germline loops: CDR1 SEHNR, CDR2 FQNEAQ (reference sequence). CDR3 length equals 15 residues. J lost 8 bases, V lost 1 base, and 4 bases had no gene match. CDR3 region: CASSLGTGTHSPLHF. In nucleotides, the CDR3 is TGTGCCAGCAGCTTAGGGACAGGGACCCATTCACCCCTCCACTTT.

This clonotype occurred a few times. The chain employs TRBV10-3 and TRBJ2-7, with D possibly called TRBD1 or TRBD2 (5 bases each). CDR3 length equals 14 residues. Trimming shortened V by 9 bases and J by 0 bases, and 15 bases separated the two germline ends. Germline V gene sequence: CDR1 ENHRY, CDR2 SYGVKD. CDR3 region: CAMSTGPSSYEQYF. The CDR3 DNA is TGTGCCATGAGTACGGGGCCCAGCTCCTACGAGCAGTACTTC.

This clonotype was recorded at least ten times. At one end, the junction sequence differs from germline, possibly due to a read error. The CDR3 DNA follows: TGTGCCAGCAGCTCGAATATCCCGAACCCTGAAGCTTTCTTT. Translation: CASSSNIPNPEAFF. This chain uses TRBV7-8 with TRBJ1-1; no definite D call. The CDR3 consists of 14 residues. Germline CDR1 SGHVS, CDR2 FQNEAQ.

The chain is built from TRBV2 and TRBJ2-1; 10 bases fit TRBD2. J was trimmed by 10 bases and V by 0 bases; bases with no gene match: 12. Germline CDR1 SNHLY, CDR2 FYNNEI. The CDR3 length is 17 residues. CDR3 sequence reads: CASSEAGTSVSRGEQFF. The CDR3 nucleotides are TGTGCCAGCAGTGAAGCCGGGACTAGCGTCTCTAGGGGGGAGCAGTTCTTC.

The chain is built from TRBV7-2 and TRBJ2-1; TRBD1 aligns across 10 bases. CDR3 length: 15 residues. Germline trimming cut 4 bases from V and 7 bases from J; bases unmatched to any gene: 7. Germline assignment: CDR1 SGHTA and CDR2 FQGNSA. CDR3 loop: CASSSAGTGANEQFF. The CDR3 region has the DNA TGTGCCAGCAGCTCCGCCGGGACAGGGGCAAATGAGCAGTTCTTC.

This clonotype was found a few times. CDR3 sequence reads: CSASDRGGTEAFF. CDR3 coding DNA: TGCAGCGCCTCCGACAGGGGTGGGACTGAAGCTTTCTTT. The chain employs TRBV29-1 and TRBJ1-1, with TRBD1 matching 8 bases. This CDR3 has 13 residues. Germline assignment: CDR1 SQVTM and CDR2 ANQGSEA. Trimming removed 7 bases from V and 5 bases from J; junction bases left unmatched: 9.

This chain links TRBV19 with TRBJ2-5; tentative D call: TRBD1 (6 bases). V lost 4 bases and J lost 1, with 7 bases in between. The CDR3 consists of 13 residues. CDR1 and CDR2 from the germline V gene are LNHDA and SQIVND (reference sequence). CDR3: CASSKTGQETQYF. DNA of the CDR3: TGTGCCAGTAGTAAGACAGGCCAAGAGACCCAGTACTTC.

In its sample, this clonotype was seen many times. The V and J genes are TRBV12-3 or TRBV12-4 and TRBJ2-4; D may be TRBD1 (6 bases). The CDR3 has 14 residues. V was cut by 7 bases and J by 9 bases, with 19 bases left in between. Here the CDR3 reads CASTTQGKISIQYF. CDR3 sequence (DNA): TGTGCCAGCACCACCCAGGGGAAAATAAGCATTCAGTACTTC.

This clonotype was seen repeatedly, ten times or more. The V gene is TRBV3-1, the J gene TRBJ2-2; D may be TRBD2 (5 bases). Germline lookup yields CDR1 LGHDT and CDR2 YNNKEL (reference sequence). The CDR3 runs 15 residues. Trimming shortened V by 4 bases and J by 6 bases, and 15 bases separated the two germline ends. The CDR3 sequence is CASSPAFGSAGELFF. CDR3 in DNA: TGTGCCAGCAGCCCCGCCTTCGGTAGCGCCGGGGAGCTGTTTTTT.

This clonotype was counted ten times or more. The chain uses TRBV30 and TRBJ2-3, with 9 bases aligning to TRBD2. V shed 5 bases and J 5 bases; nucleotides not matched to a gene: 8. Germline lookup yields CDR1 GTSNPN and CDR2 SVGIG (reference sequence). The CDR3 is 14 residues long. The CDR3 loop reads CAWRSGRNQDTQYF. The CDR3, as DNA: TGTGCCTGGCGGAGCGGGAGGAACCAAGATACGCAGTATTTT.

V gene TRBV6-5 combines with J gene TRBJ2-7, with 7 nucleotides matching TRBD1. The germline V gene has CDR1 MNHEY and CDR2 SVGAGI. V was clipped by 5 bases and J by 6 bases; unmatched bases: 4. This CDR3 contains 12 residues. The CDR3 is CASSHTGAEQYF. The CDR3 nucleotides are TGTGCCAGCAGTCACACAGGGGCCGAGCAGTACTTC.

This clonotype was recorded at least ten times. The chain is built from TRBV13 and TRBJ2-5, with 8 bases identical to TRBD2. The CDR3 runs 18 residues. The germline gives CDR1 PRHDT, CDR2 FYEKMQ (reference sequence). V was clipped by 3 bases and J by 4 bases; unmatched bases: 16. The DNA of the CDR3 is TGTGCCAGCAGCTTGGGATCCACTAGCGGAGGGGTGGGAGAGACCCAGTACTTC. This sequence encodes CASSLGSTSGGVGETQYF.

This clonotype was seen repeatedly, ten times or more. J is TRBJ2-7 and V is TRBV30, with a possible D match to TRBD2 (5 bases). Germline-derived CDR1 and CDR2 are GTSNPN and SVGIG (reference sequence). This CDR3 has 12 residues. V lost 3 bases and J 6 bases, leaving 12 bases between the germline ends. This chain's CDR3 is CAWRLGPLEQYF. CDR3 sequence (DNA): TGTGCCTGGAGACTAGGTCCCCTCGAGCAGTACTTC.

In this sample, this clonotype turned up many times. The chain has TRBV20-1 and TRBJ1-5; 7 positions agree with TRBD1. This CDR3 contains 13 residues. V lost 5 bases and J lost 3; bases outside the gene matches: 4. Germline V gene sequence: CDR1 DFQATT, CDR2 SNEGSKA (reference sequence). The CDR3 loop reads CSASGGPNQPQHF. The CDR3 nucleotides are TGCAGTGCTTCAGGGGGACCCAATCAGCCCCAGCATTTT.

This sequence joins TRBV4-2 and TRBJ1-3, with D maybe TRBD1 (6 bases). CDR1 and CDR2 from the germline V gene are LGHNA and YNFKEQ. The V gene lost 0 bases and the J gene lost 7 bases, with 16 bases spanning the gap. The length of the CDR3 is 16 residues. The CDR3 DNA sequence: TGTGCCAGCAGCCAAGATTGGAAACAGGGAGGGAACACCATATATTTT. This encodes CASSQDWKQGGNTIYF.

The chain uses TRBV6-2 or TRBV6-3 and TRBJ2-1, with 13 bases fitting TRBD2. This CDR3 has 19 amino acids. Germline V gene lookup returns CDR1 MNHEY and CDR2 SVGEGT. The V gene end was trimmed by 6 bases and the J gene end by 4 bases; junction bases not matched to a gene: 15. DNA for the CDR3: TGTGCCAGCAGCCTATCCATAATACTAGCGGGAGGGCCGTACAATGAGCAGTTCTTC. It is translated as CASSLSIILAGGPYNEQFF.

This clonotype was found many times. The J gene is TRBJ2-3, the V gene TRBV7-9; TRBD2 matches 8 bases. Germline CDR1 reads SEHNR; CDR2 reads FQNEAQ (reference sequence). The CDR3 contains 15 residues. The junction had 10 bases not matched to a gene; V was cut back by 5 bases and J by 6 bases. In DNA, the CDR3 is TGTGCCAGCAGCCCACCGGGACTAGGCTTTGATACGCAGTATTTT. Translating gives CASSPPGLGFDTQYF.

In nucleotides, the CDR3 is TGTGCCACCAGCGAACGGACTAGCGGGCCAGACAATGAGCAGTTCTTC. This encodes CATSERTSGPDNEQFF. The gene calls are TRBV24-1 and TRBJ2-1, with 11 bases matching TRBD2. The CDR3 contains 16 residues. Germline values: CDR1 KGHDR, CDR2 SFDVKD. After removal of 7 bases from V and 5 bases from J, the junction contained 9 bases not matched to a gene.

This sequence joins TRBV7-2 and TRBJ2-7, with 8 bases fitting TRBD1. The CDR3 is 15 residues long. Germline values: CDR1 SGHTA, CDR2 FQGNSA. The V and J ends lost 1 base and 3 bases, in that order; junction bases with no gene match: 5. CDR3 protein: CASSLEGQEVYEQYF. CDR3 nucleotides: TGTGCCAGCAGCTTAGAGGGACAGGAGGTCTACGAGCAGTACTTC.

This clonotype was counted many times. This chain uses TRBV11-2 with TRBJ2-3; 10 nucleotides agree with TRBD2. The CDR3 runs to 14 residues. V shed 7 bases, J shed 9 bases, and the junction held 10 bases outside the gene matches. The germline V gene has CDR1 SGHAT and CDR2 FQNNGV. In nucleotides, the CDR3 is TGTGCCAGCACCGCACTAGCGGGGCAAATCACGCAGTATTTT. Its translation: CASTALAGQITQYF.

This clonotype has only a few counts. The DNA for the CDR3 is TGTGCCAGCAGCTTAGCCTTAAGACTAGCGGGAGTAGGTGAGCAGTTCTTC. Its translation: CASSLALRLAGVGEQFF. The chain uses TRBV7-9 and TRBJ2-1, with 12 bases fitting TRBD2. Germline CDR1 and CDR2: SEHNR and FQNEAQ (reference sequence). V lost 0 bases and J lost 9; bases outside the gene matches: 9. This CDR3 is 17 amino acids long.

J is TRBJ2-1 and V is TRBV4-2, with TRBD2 matching 12 bases. CDR3 size: 19 residues. The germline V gene encodes CDR1 LGHNA and CDR2 YNFKEQ. The junction had 15 bases not matched to a gene; V was cut back by 1 base and J by 8 bases. The DNA of the CDR3 is TGTGCCAGCAGCCAAGTGGGACTAGCGGGTGGGACCCTTGACGATGAGCAGTTCTTC. Amino acids: CASSQVGLAGGTLDDEQFF.

As for this clonotype: This CDR3 fails to terminate in the conserved phenylalanine or tryptophan, so it likely reflects a read error. J is TRBJ2-5 and V is TRBV29-1; D might be TRBD1 or TRBD2, each matching 5 bases. V was shortened by 7 bases and J by 7 bases, with 19 bases between the two germline ends. Germline V gene data show CDR1 as SQVTM and CDR2 as ANQGSEA. The CDR3 is made up of 13 amino acids. CDR3 residues: CSASRGAGRTQYL. The DNA for the CDR3 is TGCAGCGCTAGTCGGGGCGCCGGCCGGACCCAGTACCTC.

Comment on this clonotype: At one end the junction does not follow the germline gene, possibly because of a read error. This chain uses TRBV7-9 with TRBJ1-4; D gene uncertain. The V gene's germline CDR1 is SEHNR and CDR2 FQNEAQ (reference sequence). The CDR3 has 15 residues. DNA for the CDR3: TGTGCCAGCAGCCCCACCGGTCGCACTAATGAAAAACCGTTTTTT. It codes for CASSPTGRTNEKPFF.

Comment on this clonotype: A much more abundant neighbour one base away suggests this may be a read error. The chain carries TRBV12-3 or TRBV12-4 and TRBJ1-1, with D unresolved. This CDR3 is 13 amino acids long. Trimming cost V 11 bases and J 1 base, with 14 bases left between them. CDR3 in DNA: TGTGCCTGCACCTGGACTGCGAACACTGAAGCTTTCTTT. This sequence encodes CACTWTANTEAFF.